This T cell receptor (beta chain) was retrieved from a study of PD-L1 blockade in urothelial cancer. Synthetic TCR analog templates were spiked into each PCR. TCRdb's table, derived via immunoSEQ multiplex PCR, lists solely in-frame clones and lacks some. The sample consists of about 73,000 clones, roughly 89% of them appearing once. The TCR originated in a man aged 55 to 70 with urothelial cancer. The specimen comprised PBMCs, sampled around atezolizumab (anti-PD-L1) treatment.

CDR3 in amino acids: CAISEYPQDEQFF. The CDR3 bases are TGTGCCATCAGTGAGTACCCCCAGGATGAGCAGTTCTTC. V gene TRBV10-3 combines with J gene TRBJ2-1; no reliable D call. Germline CDR1 is ENHRY and CDR2 is SYGVKD. The V end was cut by 1 base, the J end by 8 bases, with 9 bases between. This CDR3 is built from 13 residues.